This TCR beta chain was obtained from a study of blood T cell repertoires in COVID-19. Turning to the study itself: Donors in the United States, Italy and Spain gave samples during acute or convalescent COVID-19. The cDNA or gDNA used as material had been derived from T cells, B-cell-depleted T cells, or PBMCs.

Sequencing was performed with immunoSEQ multiplex PCR; in TCRdb, only in-frame clones are kept and a portion is missing. The sample shows roughly 220,000 clones, under 90% of them seen only once. After removal of 2 bases from V and 12 bases from J, the junction contained 4 bases not matched to a gene. Germline V CDR1 and CDR2: LGHDT, YNNKEL (reference sequence). The CDR3 totals 12 residues. Sequenced input: peripheral blood. This TCR was recovered from a woman in her fifties or sixties who had recovered from COVID-19. The chain recombines TRBV3-1 (or the pseudogene TRBV3-2) with TRBJ1-2; 9 nucleotides align to TRBD1. This CDR3 reads CASSQPGTGNTF. The CDR3 coding sequence is TGTGCCAGCAGCCAACCTGGGACAGGGAACACCTTC.